This T cell receptor beta chain originates from a study of graft-versus-host responses after intestinal transplantation. Study outcomes and limitations: GvH clones detected in recipient marrow included some appearing first in ileum or blood.

Irradiated, violet-dye-labeled stimulators (around 200,000) were plated alongside around 200,000 CFSE-labeled responders. After the reaction, proliferating CFSE-low CD3+CD4+ and CD3+CD8+ responders were sorted. This clone was counted between two and nine times. TCRdb's copy holds only in-frame clones and misses some; the assay was immunoSEQ multiplex PCR. Seen here are 12,000 to 15,000 clones, 30% to 35% observed once, and the top ten hold around 5.7%. The germline CDR1 and CDR2 sequences are MNHEY and SVGAGI. The CDR3 is 12 residues long. The V gene lost 8 bases and the J gene lost 6 bases, with 10 bases spanning the gap.

This clonotype was sampled from a human patient who received an intestinal transplant. This chain connects TRBV6-5 to TRBJ1-4, with no clear D. Sequencing was performed on alloreactive CD4+ T cells from a mixed lymphocyte reaction culture, taken before intestinal transplant. As for subset: CFSE-low proliferating T cells sorted from approximately 6-day pre-transplant mixed lymphocyte reaction (GvH or HvG direction). CDR3 sequence reads: CASGRSHEKLFF. CDR3 nucleotides: TGTGCCAGCGGACGGTCCCATGAAAAACTGTTTTTT.